These T cell receptor beta chains were read from a single sample in a study of T cell responses to AZD1222 COVID-19 vaccine. Sequencing was performed with immunoSEQ multiplex PCR; in TCRdb, only in-frame clones are kept and a portion is missing. The data contain under 150,000 clones, around nine tenths of them singletons. The sample in question was peripheral blood, obtained on day 0 of AZD1222 vaccination. All receptors come from an adult in good health. Both conserved end residues are part of each CDR3. The D gene is left open where the match is weak. A clone size is listed for some rows: how often the clone was seen (once, few, many), or a class if it is expanded.

cdr3_aa cdr3_nt clone_size v_call cdr3_length j_call d_call
CASSSGDEKLFF TGTGCCAGCAGTTCGGGGGATGAAAAACTGTTTTTT . TRBV12-3/TRBV12-4 12 TRBJ1-4 .
CASSYTRGTNGYTF TGTGCCAGCAGTTACACCCGCGGGACTAATGGCTACACCTTC . TRBV6-5 14 TRBJ1-2 .
CASSNRGSQLFF TGCGCCAGCAGCAACAGGGGGAGTCAACTGTTTTTT . TRBV5-1 12 TRBJ1-4 TRBD1
CASSYLGTGSTDTQYF TGTGCCAGCAGTTACCTAGGGACGGGGAGCACAGATACGCAGTATTTT . TRBV6-2/TRBV6-3 16 TRBJ2-3 .
CASKRGNPGNTIYF TGTGCCAGCAAGCGAGGGAACCCTGGAAACACCATATATTTT . TRBV6-5 14 TRBJ1-3 .
CASSSPVNGGYTF TGTGCCAGCAGTTCGCCGGTCAACGGGGGCTACACCTTC . TRBV6-2/TRBV6-3 13 TRBJ1-2 .
CASRVRTGGSAEAFF TGTGCCAGTAGGGTCAGAACAGGGGGGTCCGCTGAAGCTTTCTTT . TRBV19 15 TRBJ1-1 TRBD1
CASSLDSSTGELFF TGTGCCAGCAGCTTAGATTCGTCGACCGGGGAGCTGTTTTTT once TRBV7-2 14 TRBJ2-2 .
CASTPSHGNTEAFF TGTGCCAGCACCCCATCCCACGGCAACACTGAAGCTTTCTTT . TRBV28 14 TRBJ1-1 .
CASSEGTEAFF TGTGCCAGCAGTGAAGGAACTGAAGCTTTCTTT . TRBV2 11 TRBJ1-1 .
CASSEGPQPRYEQYF TGTGCCAGCAGCGAGGGACCCCAGCCACGCTACGAGCAGTACTTC once TRBV7-8 15 TRBJ2-7 .
CASSFTDYYGYTF TGTGCCAGCAGCTTTACAGACTACTATGGCTACACCTTC . TRBV5-4 13 TRBJ1-2 .
CASSQARGAWTGELFF TGTGCCAGCAGCCAAGCAAGGGGAGCATGGACCGGGGAGCTGTTTTTT . TRBV14 16 TRBJ2-2 .
CASSPKKGSPLHF TGTGCCAGCAGCCCTAAAAAGGGCTCACCCCTCCACTTT once TRBV14 13 TRBJ1-6 .
CAGGEGGAFF TGTGCCGGCGGCGAGGGAGGGGCTTTCTTT . TRBV6-5 10 TRBJ1-1 .
CASTQLPGGQGSLYEQYF TGTGCCAGCACCCAACTTCCCGGGGGACAGGGCTCCCTTTACGAGCAGTACTTC . TRBV28 18 TRBJ2-7 TRBD1
CAWSSTRTSGSPFNEQFF TGTGCCTGGAGTAGTACTCGGACTAGCGGGAGCCCCTTCAATGAGCAGTTCTTC . TRBV30 18 TRBJ2-1 TRBD2
CASSQFQVGTGELFF TGTGCCAGCAGCCAATTCCAGGTCGGGACCGGGGAGCTGTTTTTT . TRBV16 15 TRBJ2-2 .
CASSFGRVGNEQFF TGTGCCAGCAGCTTCGGCAGGGTGGGAAATGAGCAGTTCTTC . TRBV11-1 14 TRBJ2-1 .
CASSINGGSRNTEAFF TGTGCCAGTAGTATAAATGGGGGGTCGAGGAACACTGAAGCTTTCTTT . TRBV19 16 TRBJ1-1 .
CASSDGGMNTEAFF TGTGCCAGCAGTGACGGGGGGATGAACACTGAAGCTTTCTTT . TRBV2 14 TRBJ1-1 .
CASSLTSGRAYGELFF TGTGCCAGCAGCTTAACTAGCGGGAGGGCCTACGGGGAGCTGTTTTTT . TRBV7-8 16 TRBJ2-2 TRBD2
CASSTDILAKNIQYF TGTGCCAGCAGCACTGATATTCTAGCCAAAAACATTCAGTACTTC . TRBV7-9 15 TRBJ2-4 .
CASSRTGGRNSPLHF TGTGCCAGCAGCCGGACAGGGGGCCGCAATTCACCCCTCCACTTT . TRBV5-5 15 TRBJ1-6 TRBD1
CASSSNVGGEQFF TGTGCCAGCAGCTCTAATGTGGGGGGTGAGCAGTTCTTC . TRBV7-3 13 TRBJ2-1 .
CASSRGGGGVQETQYF TGTGCCAGCAGCCGGGGCGGCGGGGGCGTCCAAGAGACCCAGTACTTC . TRBV11-3 16 TRBJ2-5 .
CASSLTAGRHTEAFF TGTGCCAGCAGCTTAACAGCAGGGCGGCACACTGAAGCTTTCTTT . TRBV11-2 15 TRBJ1-1 .
CASSPQGDYGYTF TGTGCCAGCTCACCACAGGGTGATTATGGCTACACCTTC . TRBV18 13 TRBJ1-2 .
CASSNPPGGVSYNEQFF TGTGCCAGTAGTAACCCTCCGGGGGGGGTCTCCTACAATGAGCAGTTCTTC . TRBV19 17 TRBJ2-1 TRBD2
CSVEGDGMTYGYTF TGCAGCGTTGAAGGGGACGGGATGACTTATGGCTACACCTTC . TRBV29-1 14 TRBJ1-2 .
CASSEARTAVSPLHF TGTGCCAGCAGTGAAGCGCGAACGGCTGTTTCACCCCTCCACTTT . TRBV6-1 15 TRBJ1-6 .
CASSVASPDRGGNTIYF TGTGCCAGCAGCGTAGCCTCCCCGGACAGGGGCGGAAACACCATATATTTT . TRBV9 17 TRBJ1-3 TRBD1
CASSGGTLPGDTQYF TGTGCCAGCAGCGGCGGGACACTACCGGGGGATACGCAGTATTTT . TRBV5-4 15 TRBJ2-3 .
CASRRRGTYEQYF TGTGCCAGCAGACGCCGGGGGACCTACGAGCAGTACTTC few TRBV6-5 13 TRBJ2-7 .
CAGGGPRAGGTDTQYF TGTGCCGGAGGCGGGCCCAGAGCGGGAGGCACAGATACGCAGTATTTT . TRBV2 16 TRBJ2-3 TRBD2
CASRDRGLGKGAFF TGTGCCAGCAGGGACAGGGGATTGGGGAAGGGAGCTTTCTTT . TRBV6-6 14 TRBJ1-1 TRBD1
CASSLTPTNTGELFF TGTGCCAGCAGCCTCACCCCTACGAACACCGGGGAGCTGTTTTTT . TRBV3-1/TRBV3-2 15 TRBJ2-2 .
CASSYSKLSMGGYTF TGTGCCAGCAGTTACTCGAAGCTCTCGATGGGTGGCTACACCTTC . TRBV6-2/TRBV6-3 15 TRBJ1-2 .
CASSTHSEGGYKGETQYF TGTGCCAGCAGCACCCACTCGGAGGGAGGCTACAAAGGAGAGACCCAGTACTTC . TRBV11-2 18 TRBJ2-5 .
CASSLAEGSTGQSYEQFF TGTGCCAGCAGCTTAGCCGAGGGCTCAACGGGACAGTCCTATGAGCAGTTCTTC . TRBV7-2 18 TRBJ2-1 TRBD1
CASSQATSGGKQFF TGCGCCAGCAGCCAAGCGACTAGCGGAGGGAAGCAGTTCTTC . TRBV4-3 14 TRBJ2-1 TRBD2
CASSPVPPGVTYEQYF TGTGCCAGCTCACCAGTACCTCCCGGGGTAACCTACGAGCAGTACTTC . TRBV18 16 TRBJ2-7 .
CASRKFKDRASYEQYF TGCGCCAGCAGAAAATTCAAGGACAGGGCCTCCTACGAGCAGTACTTC . TRBV5-1 16 TRBJ2-7 TRBD1
CASSIPYPGRGTEAFF TGTGCCAGTAGTATTCCGTACCCGGGAAGGGGCACTGAAGCTTTCTTT once TRBV19 16 TRBJ1-1 .
CSVASSGGGETQYF TGCAGCGTTGCGTCGAGTGGAGGGGGCGAGACCCAGTACTTC . TRBV29-1 14 TRBJ2-5 .
CASSPRDRVKNEQFF TGTGCCAGCTCACCACGCGACAGGGTCAAGAATGAGCAGTTCTTC . TRBV18 15 TRBJ2-1 TRBD1
CAWSVQRGVTNEKLFF TGTGCCTGGAGTGTACAACGGGGGGTGACTAATGAAAAACTGTTTTTT . TRBV30 16 TRBJ1-4 .
CASSALPREEKLFF TGTGCCAGCAGCGCCTTACCACGGGAAGAAAAACTGTTTTTT . TRBV28 14 TRBJ1-4 .
CASSFGTATDTQYF TGTGCCAGCAGCTTCGGGACTGCCACAGATACGCAGTATTTT . TRBV7-3 14 TRBJ2-3 .
CASRDKSSSRFGEQYF TGTGCCAGTAGGGACAAGTCTAGCTCTCGTTTCGGCGAGCAGTACTTC . TRBV19 16 TRBJ2-7 .
CASSQKQGTGYTF TGCGCCAGCAGCCAAAAACAGGGAACCGGCTACACCTTC . TRBV4-3 13 TRBJ1-2 .
CASSLDRGAQETQYF TGTGCCAGCAGCCTCGACAGGGGTGCCCAAGAGACCCAGTACTTC . TRBV7-2 15 TRBJ2-5 TRBD1